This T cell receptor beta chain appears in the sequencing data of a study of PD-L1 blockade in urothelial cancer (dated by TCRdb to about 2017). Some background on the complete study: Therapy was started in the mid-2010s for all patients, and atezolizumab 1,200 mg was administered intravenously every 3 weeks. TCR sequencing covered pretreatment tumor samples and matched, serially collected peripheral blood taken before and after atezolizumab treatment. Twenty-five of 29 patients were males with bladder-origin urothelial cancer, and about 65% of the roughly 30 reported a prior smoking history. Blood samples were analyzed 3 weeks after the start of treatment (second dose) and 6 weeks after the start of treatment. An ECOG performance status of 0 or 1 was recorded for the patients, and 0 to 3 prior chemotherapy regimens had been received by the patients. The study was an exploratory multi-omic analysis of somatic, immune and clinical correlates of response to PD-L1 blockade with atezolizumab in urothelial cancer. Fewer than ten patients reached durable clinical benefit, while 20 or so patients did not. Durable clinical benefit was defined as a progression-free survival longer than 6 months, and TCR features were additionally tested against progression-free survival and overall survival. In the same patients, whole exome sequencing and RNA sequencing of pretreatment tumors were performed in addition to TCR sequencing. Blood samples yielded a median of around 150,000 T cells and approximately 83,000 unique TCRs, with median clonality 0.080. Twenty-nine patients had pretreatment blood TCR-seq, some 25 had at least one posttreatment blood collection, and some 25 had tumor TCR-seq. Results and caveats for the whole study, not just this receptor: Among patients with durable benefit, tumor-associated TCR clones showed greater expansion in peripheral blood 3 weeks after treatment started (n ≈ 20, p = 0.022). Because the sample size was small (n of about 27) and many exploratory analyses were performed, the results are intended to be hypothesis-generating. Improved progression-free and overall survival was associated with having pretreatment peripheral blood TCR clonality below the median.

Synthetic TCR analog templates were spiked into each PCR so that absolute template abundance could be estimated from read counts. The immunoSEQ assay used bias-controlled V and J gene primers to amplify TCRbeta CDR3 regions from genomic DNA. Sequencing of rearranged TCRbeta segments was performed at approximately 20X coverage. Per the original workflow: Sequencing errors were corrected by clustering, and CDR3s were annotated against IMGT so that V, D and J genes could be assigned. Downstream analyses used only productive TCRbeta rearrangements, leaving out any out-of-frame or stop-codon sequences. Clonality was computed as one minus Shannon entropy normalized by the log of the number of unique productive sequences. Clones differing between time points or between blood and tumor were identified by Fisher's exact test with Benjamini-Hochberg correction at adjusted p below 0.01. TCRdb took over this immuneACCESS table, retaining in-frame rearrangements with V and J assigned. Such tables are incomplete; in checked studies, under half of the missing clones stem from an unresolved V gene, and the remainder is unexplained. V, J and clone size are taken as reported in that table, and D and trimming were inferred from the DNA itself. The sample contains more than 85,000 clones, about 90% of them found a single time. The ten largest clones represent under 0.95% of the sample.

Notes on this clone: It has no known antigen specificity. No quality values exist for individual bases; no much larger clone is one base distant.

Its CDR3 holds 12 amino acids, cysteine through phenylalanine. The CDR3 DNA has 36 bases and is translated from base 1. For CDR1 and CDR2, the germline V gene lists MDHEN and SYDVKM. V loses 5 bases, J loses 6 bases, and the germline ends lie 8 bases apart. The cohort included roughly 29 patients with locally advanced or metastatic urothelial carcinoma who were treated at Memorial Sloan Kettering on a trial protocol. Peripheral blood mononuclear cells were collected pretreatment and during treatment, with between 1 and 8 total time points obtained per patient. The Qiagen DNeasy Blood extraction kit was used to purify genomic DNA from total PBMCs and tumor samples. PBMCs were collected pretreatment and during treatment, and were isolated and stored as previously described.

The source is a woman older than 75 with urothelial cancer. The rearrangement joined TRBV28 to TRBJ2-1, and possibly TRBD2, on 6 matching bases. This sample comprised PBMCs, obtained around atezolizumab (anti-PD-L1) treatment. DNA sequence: TGTGCCAGCAGTAAGACTAGCAATGAGCAGTTCTTC. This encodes CASSKTSNEQFF.